This T cell receptor (beta chain) was retrieved from a study of neurological immune-mediated disorders. The V end was cut by 0 bases, the J end by 2 bases, with 9 bases between. This CDR3 region has 15 residues. Per germline, CDR1 SGHRS and CDR2 YFSETQ. This clonotype was seen repeatedly, ten times or more. TCRdb re-called the 5' RACE reads with MiXCR, one entry per CDR3 protein. Found here are roughly 74,000 distinct CDR3 sequences, 4% to 6% of them singletons; the top ten hold about 7.4%. Specimen: PBMCs. This TCR derives from a man aged 18 to 30 with multiple sclerosis. The chain uses TRBV5-1 and TRBJ1-5; D is undetermined. Here the CDR3 DNA reads TGCGCCAGCAGCTTGGAACCTGGAGGCAATCAGCCCCAGCATTTT. This sequence encodes CASSLEPGGNQPQHF.